In this sample, the clone carrying this TCR beta chain turned up many times. Its specificity is not known. This entry belongs to a study of CD8 T cells in ankylosing spondylitis. Study-wide points: Enrichment of disease-linked clones was reportedly significant in matched ankylosing spondylitis synovial fluid. Apparently characteristic of ankylosing spondylitis blood was a TCR beta motif (about eight highly homologous variants). Existing reports had already noted some motif variants in reactive arthritis synovial fluid and blood.

Trimming cost V 10 bases and J 0 bases; bases outside gene matches: 8. Germline V gene sequence: CDR1 MNHEY, CDR2 SVGEGT. The CDR3 is made up of 17 amino acids. Researchers built TCR beta libraries using quantitative 5'-RACE with molecular barcodes. TCRdb re-called the 5' RACE reads through MiXCR, storing one row per CDR3 protein. The sample contains some 240,000 distinct CDR3 sequences, 20% to 30% of which appear only once. Sequencing was carried out using blood, either unsorted or a sorted T cell fraction (not recorded which). The chain carries TRBV6-2 or TRBV6-3 and TRBJ2-1; 14 bases map to TRBD2. The clonotype comes from a male donor with ankylosing spondylitis or in good health (not recorded which). In DNA, the CDR3 is TGTGCCAACGGGACTAGCGGGGGAGATGGCTCCTACAATGAGCAGTTCTTC. Its translation is CANGTSGGDGSYNEQFF.